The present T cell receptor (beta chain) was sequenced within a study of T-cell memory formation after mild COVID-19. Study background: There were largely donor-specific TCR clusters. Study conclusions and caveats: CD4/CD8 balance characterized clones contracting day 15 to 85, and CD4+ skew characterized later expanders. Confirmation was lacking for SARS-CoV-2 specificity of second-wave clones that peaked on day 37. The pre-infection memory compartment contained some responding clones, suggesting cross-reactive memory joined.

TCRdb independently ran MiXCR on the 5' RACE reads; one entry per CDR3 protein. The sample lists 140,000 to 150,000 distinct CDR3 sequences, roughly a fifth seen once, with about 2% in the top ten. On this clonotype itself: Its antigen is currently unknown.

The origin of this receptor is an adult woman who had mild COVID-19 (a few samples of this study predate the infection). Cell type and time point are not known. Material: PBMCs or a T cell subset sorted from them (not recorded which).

The chain's CDR3 is CASSLANDGGYTF. Written as DNA, the CDR3 is TGTGCCAGCAGCTTAGCTAATGACGGCGGCTACACCTTC. The rearrangement links TRBV7-8 to TRBJ1-2; D is unclear. This CDR3 is 13 amino acids long. CDR1 is SGHVS and CDR2 is FQNEAQ in the germline V gene. The germline V and J ends were trimmed by 0 bases and 8 bases, with 10 bases remaining between them.